This TCR beta chain came from a study of shared clonotypes between healthy human individuals. As regards this clone: Its antigen remains unknown.

Losses at the gene ends were 4 bases for V and 0 bases for J; bases not matched to a gene: 2. Germline CDR1 SGHRS, CDR2 YFSETQ. This CDR3 spans 15 amino acids. TCRdb's copy holds only in-frame clones and misses some; the assay was immunoSEQ multiplex PCR. The sample contains 1.6 million or so clones, about 98.5% of which appear only once. Study-level points and caveats: Estimated richness values were generally larger in naive subsets than in memory subsets.

The V gene is TRBV5-1, the J gene TRBJ2-7, with 12 bases aligning to TRBD2. Sequences were obtained from naive CD4+ T cells sorted from blood. As for subset: CD45RA+ positively selected. This receptor was taken from a man in his thirties or forties in good health. The CDR3 protein is CASSQLAGGSYEQYF. Written as DNA, the CDR3 is TGCGCCAGCAGCCAACTAGCGGGAGGCTCCTACGAGCAGTACTTC.